This T cell receptor beta chain was recorded in a study of regulatory T cells in long-lasting Graves disease. Study at large: Newly diagnosed Graves' patients had under 3 months of antithyroid drugs.

Many counts were recorded for this clonotype. Noted time point: newly diagnosed GD, antithyroid drugs for less than 3 months. From PBMCs, RNA was extracted and then used to make the TCR library. Germline CDR1 MNHEY, CDR2 SVGEGT. The CDR3 has 13 amino acids. Trimming shortened V by 0 bases and J by 8 bases, and 8 bases separated the two germline ends. Arm-PCR with iRepertoire HTBI primers amplified the CDR3 regions for these TCR beta libraries. TCRdb recomputed calls from the multiplex PCR reads with MiXCR, one row per CDR3 protein. The sample lists around 250,000 distinct CDR3 sequences, more than 15% occurring once. In addition, the sample was reused for a study of T cells in Graves' hyperthyroidism and ophthalmopathy.

The clonotype was recovered from a woman aged 25-40 years with Graves disease. The chain employs TRBV6-2 or TRBV6-3 and TRBJ2-1; no clear D gene. The material sequenced was peripheral blood mononuclear cells (PBMCs), taken at new diagnosis, from a patient treated with antithyroid drugs. CDR3 residues: CASSYSPGYEQFF. In DNA form, the CDR3 reads TGTGCCAGCAGTTACTCTCCCGGGTATGAGCAGTTCTTC.